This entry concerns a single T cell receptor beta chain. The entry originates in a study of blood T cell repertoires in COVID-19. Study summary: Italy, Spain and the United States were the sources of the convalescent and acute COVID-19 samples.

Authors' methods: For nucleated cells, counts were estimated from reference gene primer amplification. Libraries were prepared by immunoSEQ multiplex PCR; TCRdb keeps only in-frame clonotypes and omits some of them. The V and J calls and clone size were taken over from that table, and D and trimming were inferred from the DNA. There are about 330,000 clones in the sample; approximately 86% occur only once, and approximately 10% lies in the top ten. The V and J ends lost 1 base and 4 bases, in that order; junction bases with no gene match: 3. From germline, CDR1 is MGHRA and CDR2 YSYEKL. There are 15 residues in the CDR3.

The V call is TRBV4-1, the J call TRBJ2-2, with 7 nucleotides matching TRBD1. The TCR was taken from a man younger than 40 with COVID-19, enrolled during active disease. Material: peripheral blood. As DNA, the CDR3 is TGCGCCAGCAGCCAAGGAGACAGGGCCACCGGGGAGCTGTTTTTT. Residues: CASSQGDRATGELFF.